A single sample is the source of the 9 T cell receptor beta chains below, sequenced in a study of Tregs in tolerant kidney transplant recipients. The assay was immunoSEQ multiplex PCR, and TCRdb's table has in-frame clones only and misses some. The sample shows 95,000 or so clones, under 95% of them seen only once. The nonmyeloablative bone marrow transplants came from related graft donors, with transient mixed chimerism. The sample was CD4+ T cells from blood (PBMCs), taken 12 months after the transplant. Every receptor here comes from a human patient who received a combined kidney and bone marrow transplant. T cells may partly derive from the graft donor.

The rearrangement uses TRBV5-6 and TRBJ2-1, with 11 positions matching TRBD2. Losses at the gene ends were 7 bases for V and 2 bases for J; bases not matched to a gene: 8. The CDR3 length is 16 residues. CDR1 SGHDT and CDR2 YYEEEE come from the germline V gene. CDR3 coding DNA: TGTGCCAGCCACAGACGACTAGCGGGAACCTACAATGAGCAGTTCTTC. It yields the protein CASHRRLAGTYNEQFF.

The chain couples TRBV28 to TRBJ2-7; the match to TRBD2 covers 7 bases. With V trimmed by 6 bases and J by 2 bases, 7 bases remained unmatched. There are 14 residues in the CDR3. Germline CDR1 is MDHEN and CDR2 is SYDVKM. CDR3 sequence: CASSRASGTYEQYF. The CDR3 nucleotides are TGTGCCAGCAGCCGGGCTAGCGGTACCTACGAGCAGTACTTC.

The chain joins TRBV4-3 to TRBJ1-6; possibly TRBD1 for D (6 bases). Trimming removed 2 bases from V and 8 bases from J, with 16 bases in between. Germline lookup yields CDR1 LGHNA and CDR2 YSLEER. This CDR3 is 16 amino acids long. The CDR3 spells CASSQRPQGRDSPLHF. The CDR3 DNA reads TGCGCCAGCAGCCAAAGACCCCAGGGGAGGGATTCACCCCTCCACTTT.

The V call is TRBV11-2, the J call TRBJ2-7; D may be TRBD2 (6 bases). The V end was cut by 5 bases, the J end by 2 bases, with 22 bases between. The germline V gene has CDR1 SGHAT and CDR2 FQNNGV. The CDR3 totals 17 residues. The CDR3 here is CASSPLRGAKQTYEQYF. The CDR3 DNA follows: TGTGCCAGCAGCCCTTTGCGGGGAGCCAAGCAAACCTACGAGCAGTACTTC.

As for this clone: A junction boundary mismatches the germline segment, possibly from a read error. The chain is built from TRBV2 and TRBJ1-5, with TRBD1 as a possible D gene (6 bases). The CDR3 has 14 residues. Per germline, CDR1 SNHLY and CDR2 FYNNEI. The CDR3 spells CASTELSGDQPRHF. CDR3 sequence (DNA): TGTGCCAGCACTGAACTGTCAGGGGACCAGCCCCGGCATTTT.

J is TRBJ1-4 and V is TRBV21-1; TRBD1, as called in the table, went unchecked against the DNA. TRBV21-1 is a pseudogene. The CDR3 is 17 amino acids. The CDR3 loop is CASGVPGQGAAGEKLFF. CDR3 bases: TGTGCCAGCGGCGTCCCGGGACAGGGGGCAGCTGGTGAAAAACTGTTTTTT.

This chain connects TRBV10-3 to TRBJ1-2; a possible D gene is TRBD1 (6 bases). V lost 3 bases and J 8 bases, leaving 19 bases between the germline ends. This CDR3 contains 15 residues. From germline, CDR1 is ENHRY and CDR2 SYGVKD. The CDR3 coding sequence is TGTGCCATCAGTGAAAGCGGACAGCCCTCGGCGGGCTACACCTTC. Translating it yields CAISESGQPSAGYTF.

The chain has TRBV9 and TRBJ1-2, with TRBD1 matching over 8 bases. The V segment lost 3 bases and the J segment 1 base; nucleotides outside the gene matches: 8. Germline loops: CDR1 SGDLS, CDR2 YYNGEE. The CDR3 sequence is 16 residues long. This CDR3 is CASSASPGQVNYGYTF. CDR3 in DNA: TGTGCCAGCAGCGCTTCACCGGGACAGGTTAACTATGGCTACACCTTC.

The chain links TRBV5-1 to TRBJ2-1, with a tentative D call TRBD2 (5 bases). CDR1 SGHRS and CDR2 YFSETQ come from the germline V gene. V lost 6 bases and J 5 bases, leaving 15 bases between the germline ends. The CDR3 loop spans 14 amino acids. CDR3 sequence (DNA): TGCGCCAGCATATCCGGAGGCACCCACAATGAGCAGTTCTTC. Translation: CASISGGTHNEQFF.